The entry that follows covers one T cell receptor beta chain sequence. The data derive from a study of blood T cell repertoires in COVID-19. Study context: Whether acute or convalescent, the COVID-19 samples came from the United States, Italy and Spain.

CDR1 is SGHRS and CDR2 is YFSETQ in the germline V gene. This CDR3 comprises 15 residues. Trimming removed 0 bases from V and 5 bases from J, with 13 bases in between. Profiling relied on immunoSEQ multiplex PCR, and the TCRdb table lists in-frame clones only, not all of them. This table holds about 160,000 clones, just over 90% found once. Sequenced sample: peripheral blood. The source of this sequence is a man between 18 and 29 years old with acute or convalescent COVID-19. This chain joins TRBV5-1 and TRBJ2-3; possible D gene TRBD2, 6 bases. Here the CDR3 reads CASSLVGPGGDTQYF. The CDR3 region has the DNA TGCGCCAGCAGCTTGGTGGGGCCCGGGGGAGATACGCAGTATTTT.